This T cell receptor (beta chain) was obtained from a study of human T cells and chemical hapten exposure. Study information: TCR yields per sample varied, mainly owing to small pooled library volume differences.

Time point described: healthy volunteer bleed at 2 weeks. The starting material, unfractionated whole blood, was used for total RNA extraction. The germline CDR1 and CDR2 sequences are SGHRS and YFSETQ. The CDR3 totals 17 residues. V dropped 3 bases and J dropped 0 bases, with 17 bases sitting between them. Individual cDNA molecules (in the library) carried attached unique molecular identifiers. TCRdb redid the calling of the RACE reads with MiXCR, one entry per CDR3 protein. The table has 49,000 or so distinct CDR3 sequences, roughly 4.2% seen once. This chain joins TRBV5-1 and TRBJ2-3; perhaps D is TRBD1 or TRBD2 (5 bases each). The sample taken for sequencing was whole blood. This receptor was taken from a human donor in good health. Some clones in this sample may be carry-over from other donors' samples. This CDR3 is CASSSGATPFSTDTQYF. The CDR3 DNA sequence: TGCGCCAGCAGCTCCGGGGCTACCCCATTTAGCACAGATACGCAGTATTTT. Filled out from reference TRBV5-1 and TRBJ2-3, the complete variable domain reads KAGVTQTPRYLIKTRGQQVTLSCSPISGHRSVSWYQQTPGQGLQFLFEYFSETQRNKGNFPGRFSGRQFSNSRSEMNVSTLELGDSALYLCASSSGATPFSTDTQYFGPGTRLTVL.